The 17 T cell receptor beta chains presented below share a single source sample, sequenced in a study of T cells of healthy individuals listed by TCRdb under 2018. Preparation of the library involved 5' RACE. For sequencing, an Illumina MiSeq was employed. TCRdb reanalyzed the raw reads on its own, using fastp at Q25 for trimming and MiXCR for clone calling, and kept in-frame beta chains. For every CDR3 protein sequence, its rows merge into one entry that carries the most common genes and DNA. In all, the sample holds approximately 50,000 distinct CDR3 sequences, and roughly 14% of those were seen once. Jointly, the top ten make up about 16% of the sample. The receptor source for this set is a human donor in good health.

The table lists this clonotype with a few counts. This sequence joins TRBV10-3 and TRBJ2-5, with a tentative D call TRBD2 (6 bases). The germline V and J ends were trimmed by 6 bases and 7 bases, with 12 bases remaining between them. Germline V CDR1 and CDR2: ENHRY, SYGVKD. This CDR3 has 12 residues. CDR3 protein: CAIRGRSGTQYF. The DNA for the CDR3 is TGTGCCATCAGAGGGAGGTCCGGGACCCAGTACTTC.

This chain connects TRBV7-9 to TRBJ2-3; D gene unclear. V was shortened by 1 base and J by 2 bases, with 13 bases between the two germline ends. Germline V gene lookup returns CDR1 SEHNR and CDR2 FQNEAQ (reference sequence). The CDR3 consists of 16 residues. DNA of the CDR3: TGTGCCAGCAGCTTAGGAATGGCAGGACCCACAGATACGCAGTATTTT. It translates to CASSLGMAGPTDTQYF.

This rearrangement joins TRBV5-4 to TRBJ1-5, with D uncertain. Germline assignment: CDR1 SGHNT and CDR2 YYREEE (reference sequence). The CDR3 covers 15 residues. Between the trimmed V and J ends, which lost 4 bases and 1 base, there was a span of 12 bases. CDR3 nucleotides: TGTGCCAGCAGCCAAGAAATTGACAGCAATCAGCCCCAGCATTTT. Its translation is CASSQEIDSNQPQHF.

The J gene is TRBJ2-1, the V gene TRBV28; tentatively, D is TRBD1 or TRBD2 (6 bases each). The germline V gene has CDR1 MDHEN and CDR2 SYDVKM. The CDR3 spans 16 residues. Trimming cost V 3 bases and J 9 bases, with 21 bases left between them. The CDR3 region has the DNA TGTGCCAGCAGTTTCCTGACGGGGGCTAGGGCGGTTGAGCAGTTCTTC. It is translated as CASSFLTGARAVEQFF.

The table lists this clonotype with many counts. Its ends do not fully match the called genes, so a read error is possible. CDR3: CASSVRRNSEAFF. CDR3 in DNA: TGTGCCAGCAGCGTCAGACGGAACTCTGAAGCTTTCTTT. The V and J genes are TRBV7-7 and TRBJ1-1; D is uncertain. This CDR3 is built from 13 residues. Looked up from germline, CDR1 is SSHAT and CDR2 is FNYEAQ (reference sequence).

This clonotype appeared a few times. The genes are TRBV20-1 and TRBJ1-1; no clear D. The germline V gene encodes CDR1 DFQATT and CDR2 SNEGSKA (reference sequence). The CDR3 runs to 19 residues. Trimming pared 3 bases from V and 1 base from J, leaving 27 bases between. The CDR3 coding sequence is TGCAGTGCTAGCGGGATTAGACCCTCCGATACAATACAGAACACTGAAGCTTTCTTT. It is translated as CSASGIRPSDTIQNTEAFF.

This clonotype was seen repeatedly, ten times or more. The V gene is TRBV5-1, the J gene TRBJ2-4; D gene unclear. Germline-derived CDR1 and CDR2 are SGHRS and YFSETQ. V was shortened by 6 bases and J by 1 base, with 8 bases between the two germline ends. The CDR3 is made up of 13 amino acids. The CDR3 nucleotides are TGCGCCAGCAAGAGTCCCGCCAAAAACATTCAGTACTTC. It translates to CASKSPAKNIQYF.

This clonotype was observed a few times. V usage is TRBV10-3 and J usage is TRBJ1-1, with D maybe TRBD1 (5 bases). Looked up from germline, CDR1 is ENHRY and CDR2 is SYGVKD. Between the trimmed V and J ends, which lost 5 bases and 0 bases, there was a span of 7 bases. This CDR3 is built from 13 residues. The CDR3 DNA sequence: TGTGCCATCAGTCCAGGGCTGAACACTGAAGCTTTCTTT. This gives the protein CAISPGLNTEAFF.

This clonotype came up many times. The V and J genes are TRBV3-1 and TRBJ1-6; perhaps TRBD1 as D (5 bases). Germline lookup yields CDR1 LGHDT and CDR2 YNNKEL (reference sequence). V was cut by 4 bases and J by 5 bases, with 12 bases left in between. This CDR3 is 15 amino acids long. The CDR3 bases are TGTGCCAGCAGCCCTACGGGGGGGGATAATTCACCCCTCCACTTT. Translating it yields CASSPTGGDNSPLHF.

This clonotype was seen a few times. This chain uses TRBV11-2 with TRBJ1-1; D is ambiguous. The CDR3 consists of 13 residues. V was trimmed by 0 bases and J by 5 bases, leaving 7 bases between them. The germline V gene encodes CDR1 SGHAT and CDR2 FQNNGV. The CDR3, as DNA: TGTGCCAGCAGCTTAGAGAGGAGAACTGAAGCTTTCTTT. Encoded protein: CASSLERRTEAFF.

CDR3 sequence reads: CSARDSEFSSTDTQYF. Written as DNA, the CDR3 is TGCAGTGCTAGAGATAGTGAGTTTTCTAGCACAGATACGCAGTATTTT. The chain has TRBV20-1 and TRBJ2-3; unclear D gene. The CDR3 totals 16 residues. Germline V gene data show CDR1 as DFQATT and CDR2 as SNEGSKA (reference sequence). V lost 0 bases and J 0 bases, leaving 13 bases between the germline ends.

The rearrangement links TRBV4-3 to TRBJ2-5, with 8 bases matching TRBD1. This CDR3 is built from 15 residues. Germline lookup yields CDR1 LGHNA and CDR2 YSLEER. V was pared by 3 bases and J by 5 bases, with 8 bases of the junction left unmatched. The CDR3 DNA follows: TGCGCCAGCAGCCAGATCGGGACAGGTGGGGAGACCCAGTACTTC. Amino acids: CASSQIGTGGETQYF.

The V gene is TRBV18, the J gene TRBJ2-3, with TRBD2 matching 14 bases. The CDR3 is made up of 16 amino acids. V gave up 5 bases and J gave up 6 bases; unmatched junction bases: 7. Germline CDR1 and CDR2: KGHSH and LQKENI. CDR3 loop: CASSSTSGGAMDTQYF. The CDR3 nucleotides read TGTGCCAGCTCATCGACTAGCGGGGGGGCTATGGATACGCAGTATTTT.

This chain uses TRBV7-9 with TRBJ2-5; 8 bases line up with TRBD1. CDR3 length: 13 residues. Germline CDR1 reads SEHNR; CDR2 reads FQNEAQ (reference sequence). V was clipped by 7 bases and J by 5 bases; unmatched bases: 6. The CDR3 region is CASIPRTGETQYF. CDR3 DNA sequence: TGTGCCAGCATCCCTCGGACAGGGGAGACCCAGTACTTC.

V usage is TRBV4-1 and J usage is TRBJ1-1, with a weak D call TRBD1 (5 bases). The CDR3 is made up of 13 amino acids. Between the trimmed V and J ends, which lost 1 base and 6 bases, there was a span of 9 bases. The germline V gene has CDR1 MGHRA and CDR2 YSYEKL. CDR3 coding DNA: TGCGCCAGCAGCCAAGTAACAGGAGCTGAAGCTTTCTTT. Amino acid sequence: CASSQVTGAEAFF.

In this sample, this clonotype turned up many times. The chain combines TRBV29-1 with TRBJ2-5; D possibly corresponds to TRBD1 (5 bases). This CDR3 spans 11 amino acids. V was trimmed by 7 bases and J by 0 bases, leaving 6 bases between them. Germline lookup yields CDR1 SQVTM and CDR2 ANQGSEA. The CDR3 protein is CSGQYQETQYF. CDR3 sequence (DNA): TGCAGCGGACAGTACCAAGAGACCCAGTACTTC.

At least ten counts were recorded for this clonotype. V gene TRBV7-8 combines with J gene TRBJ2-2; 7 bases line up with TRBD2. The length of the CDR3 is 17 residues. Germline assignment: CDR1 SGHVS and CDR2 FQNEAQ. V dropped 2 bases and J dropped 0; count of bases not matched to a gene: 6. CDR3 bases: TGTGCCAGCAGCTTAATGGCGGCGGGGGCGAACACCGGGGAGCTGTTTTTT. Translating gives CASSLMAAGANTGELFF.